This paragraph reports one TCR beta chain. Its antigen remains unidentified. Per-base quality was not reported, and no clone a single base away is much larger than it. This sample is part of a study of T cell responses to AZD1222 COVID-19 vaccine (dated by TCRdb to the early 2020s). Background for the entire study: AZD1222 recipients with second doses at about 4 weeks or about 12 weeks were pooled, because spike-specific TCR depth and breadth did not differ between schedules. TCR sequencing was performed for more than 230 trial participants, of whom about 200 were given two doses of AZD1222 and around 26 were given two doses of MenACWY control vaccine. Trial participants were enrolled into age subgroups of 18-55, 56-69 and 70-plus years, which contained about 150, 28 and 57 TCR-sequenced participants, respectively. The paper as a whole reports these results and caveats: After two AZD1222 doses, both the breadth and the depth of spike-specific TCRs were significantly higher than at day 0 and than in MenACWY recipients. Because no day 14 peak-response samples were available, the repertoires could be characterized only after the peak T cell response. Reportedly, close to half of the unique spike-specific TCRs recognized epitopes lying outside the regions that are mutated in the B.1.351 and B.1.1.7 variants. The 56-69-year group was small, and its depth increase did not reach significance, likely because of low power. Conclusions about previously exposed vaccinees were limited because only six AZD1222 recipients were SARS-CoV-2 seropositive at baseline. Participants were mostly white British and included more females than males, and it was suggested by the authors that clonal diversity may have been underestimated. The vaccine-associated CD4 TCRs covered the entire spike protein, and the dominant responses fell in regions 160-218 and 743-854.

The CDR3 covers 15 residues, taking in both the cysteine and the phenylalanine. Only CDR3 DNA is held: 45 bases, read in frame from base 1. The CDR1 and CDR2 encoded by the germline V gene are SGHRS and YFSETQ. V loses 0 bases, J loses 0 bases, and the germline ends lie 7 bases apart. The CDR3 regions of human TCRbeta chains were analyzed by immunosequencing. Per the authors' processing: Repertoire TCRs were checked for matches against a reference library of SARS-CoV-2-specific TCRs that had been generated using the MIRA antigen-specificity platform. Breadth was defined as the fraction of unique TCRs that were SARS-CoV-2-associated. Depth was defined as the fraction of total T cells that were SARS-CoV-2-associated. Using the MIRA data, each spike-specific TCR was mapped to the spike region that the TCR reacts to and placed in a CD4 or CD8 class. Log10-transformed breadth and depth values were compared by one-way ANOVA with Sidak's multiple comparisons tests. Imported from immuneACCESS, the table was reduced by TCRdb to in-frame sequences with V and J called. These copies leave out some clones; in studies compared against another copy, an unresolved V gene accounts for under half, and the cause of the remainder is not known. V and J calls plus clone size are reproduced from that table; the DNA served to infer D and trimming. Present in this sample are some 180,000 clones, roughly 92% of which were seen just once. The ten top clones hold 1.5% to 2% of the sample.

Interpreted using the paper, the time point label stands for: baseline before first vaccination. The vaccinee samples were drawn from two UK trials, COV001 and COV002, one of which was a single-blind randomized controlled phase 2/3 trial testing AZD1222 (ChAdOx1 nCoV-19) in healthy adults. For TCRbeta chain sequencing, PBMC samples were collected from trial participants at day 0 and at day 28 after the second dose. This sequence uses TRBV5-1 and TRBJ1-5; the D segment could be TRBD1, given 5 matching bases. The sequence was obtained from an adult in good health. Specimen: peripheral blood, collected on day 0 of AZD1222 vaccination. The encoded CDR3 is CASSLVGDSNQPQHF. The DNA is as follows: TGCGCCAGCAGCTTGGTAGGGGATAGCAATCAGCCCCAGCATTTT.